This record concerns one T cell receptor (beta chain) sequence. The antigen is undetermined. This entry comes from a study of T cells in Graves' hyperthyroidism and ophthalmopathy. Study-level findings and limits: It was a median approximately 7.1 months before onset that the model predicted ophthalmopathy.

Patients were aged 18 to 65, had disease duration under 2 months, and had newly diagnosed hyperthyroidism. Those patients with uncontrolled infection, other autoimmune disease, pregnancy or lactation were excluded. Isolation of PBMCs was performed on around 9.8 ml fresh peripheral blood. From RNA transcripts, TCR beta CDR3 regions were amplified. TCR CDR3 underwent first-round RT-PCR with the HTBI primer set. TCRdb passed the multiplex PCR reads through MiXCR, listing each CDR3 protein once. The repertoire holds approximately 480,000 distinct CDR3 sequences, with around 20% as singletons. The receptor was derived from a man between 18 and 35 years old with Graves' hyperthyroidism. Sample: blood.

CDR3 in DNA: TGTGCCAGCAAACCCCACAGTGTGGATGGCTACACCTTC. It codes for CASKPHSVDGYTF. The chain employs TRBV6-2 or TRBV6-3 and TRBJ1-2; D remains unclear. V lost 7 bases to trimming and J lost 6 bases, with 15 bases between them. The CDR3 spans 13 residues. Germline V gene lookup returns CDR1 MNHEY and CDR2 SVGEGT.